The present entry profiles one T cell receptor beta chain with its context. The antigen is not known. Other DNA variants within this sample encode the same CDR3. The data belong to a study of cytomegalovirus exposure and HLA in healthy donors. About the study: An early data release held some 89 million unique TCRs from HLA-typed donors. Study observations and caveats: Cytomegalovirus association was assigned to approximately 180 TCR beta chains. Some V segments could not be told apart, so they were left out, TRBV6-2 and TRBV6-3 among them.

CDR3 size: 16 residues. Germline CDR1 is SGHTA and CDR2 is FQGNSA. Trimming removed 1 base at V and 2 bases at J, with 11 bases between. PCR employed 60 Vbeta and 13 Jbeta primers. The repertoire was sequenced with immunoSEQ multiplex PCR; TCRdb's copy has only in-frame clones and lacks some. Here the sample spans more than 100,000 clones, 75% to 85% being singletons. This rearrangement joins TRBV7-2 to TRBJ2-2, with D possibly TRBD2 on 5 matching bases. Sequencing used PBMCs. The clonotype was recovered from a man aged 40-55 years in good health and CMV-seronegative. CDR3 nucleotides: TGTGCCAGCAGCTTAGTAGGCGGGCCTAACACCGGGGAGCTGTTTTTT. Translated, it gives CASSLVGGPNTGELFF.